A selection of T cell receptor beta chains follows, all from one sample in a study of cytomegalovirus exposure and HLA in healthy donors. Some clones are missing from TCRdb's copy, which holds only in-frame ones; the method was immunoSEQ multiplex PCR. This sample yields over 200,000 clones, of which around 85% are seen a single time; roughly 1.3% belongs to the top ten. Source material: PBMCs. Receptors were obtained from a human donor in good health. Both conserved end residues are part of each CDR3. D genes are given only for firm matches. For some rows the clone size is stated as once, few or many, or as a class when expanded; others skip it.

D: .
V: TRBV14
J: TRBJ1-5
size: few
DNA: TGTGCCAGCAGCCAAGGCGAACAGGCCGGCAATCAGCCCCAGCATTTT
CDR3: CASSQGEQAGNQPQHF

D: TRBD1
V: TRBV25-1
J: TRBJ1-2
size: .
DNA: TGTGCCAGCAGTGAATTGTCCGCAGGGGGCCTCTATGGCTACACCTTC
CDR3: CASSELSAGGLYGYTF

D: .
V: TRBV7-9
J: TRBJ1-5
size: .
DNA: TGTGCCAGCAGCTTATTCGAAGGAGCCGCGGATCAGCCCCAGCATTTT
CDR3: CASSLFEGAADQPQHF

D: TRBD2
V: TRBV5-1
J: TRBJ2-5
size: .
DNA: TGCGCCAGCAAGCCGCTGGCGGGAGGGCCTACTGCAGAGACCCAGTACTTC
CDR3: CASKPLAGGPTAETQYF

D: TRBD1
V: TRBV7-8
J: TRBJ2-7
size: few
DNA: TGTGCCAGCAGCACGACAGGGGGCGACGAGCAGTACTTC
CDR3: CASSTTGGDEQYF

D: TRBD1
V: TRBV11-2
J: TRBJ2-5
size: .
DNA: TGTGCCAGCAGCCCGACAGGGGGCGGGGAGACCCAGTACTTC
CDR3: CASSPTGGGETQYF

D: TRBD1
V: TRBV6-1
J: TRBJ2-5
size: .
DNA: TGTGCCAGCGACAGGGCACGGGAGACCCAGTACTTC
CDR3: CASDRARETQYF

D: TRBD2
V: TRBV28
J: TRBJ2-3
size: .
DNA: TGTGCCAGCAGTTTAATTGGTTGGGCGGGAGGGCCTTCGACAGATACGCAGTATTTT
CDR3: CASSLIGWAGGPSTDTQYF

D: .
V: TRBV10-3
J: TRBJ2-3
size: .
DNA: TGTGCCATCGGGTCGGCGGGAAGCACAGATACGCAGTATTTT
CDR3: CAIGSAGSTDTQYF

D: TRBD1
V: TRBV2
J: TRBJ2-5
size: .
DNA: TGTGCCAGCAGTGTTGACAGGGGGCTCGGGGAGACCCAGTACTTC
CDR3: CASSVDRGLGETQYF

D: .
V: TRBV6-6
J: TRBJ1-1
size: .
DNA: TGTGCCACTTTAAGGGCCCAGGGCGACACTGAAGCTTTCTTT
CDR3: CATLRAQGDTEAFF

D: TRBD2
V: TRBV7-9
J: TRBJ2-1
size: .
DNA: TGTGCCAGCAGCTTAGGGACTAGCGCCTACAATGAGCAGTTCTTC
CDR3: CASSLGTSAYNEQFF

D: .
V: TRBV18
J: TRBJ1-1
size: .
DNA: TGTGCCAGCTCACTGGAGGATTTGAACACTGAAGCTTTCTTT
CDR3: CASSLEDLNTEAFF

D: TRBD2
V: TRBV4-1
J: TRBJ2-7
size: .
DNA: TGCGCCAGCAGCCAAGTCGGGGGGGAGAGAAGCTACGAGCAGTACTTC
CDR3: CASSQVGGERSYEQYF

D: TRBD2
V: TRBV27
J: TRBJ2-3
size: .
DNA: TGTGCCAGCAGTTCGCAACTAAGCGGGAGCGCAGATACGCAGTATTTT
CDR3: CASSSQLSGSADTQYF

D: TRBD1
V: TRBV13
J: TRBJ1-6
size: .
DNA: TGTGCCAGCAGCTCTGGGACAGGTGAACCGAATGGAAATTCACCCCTCCACTTT
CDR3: CASSSGTGEPNGNSPLHF

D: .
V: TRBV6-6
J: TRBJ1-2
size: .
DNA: TGTGCCAGCAGTTACTCTACGATGCACAGGCACTATGGCTACACCTTC
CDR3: CASSYSTMHRHYGYTF

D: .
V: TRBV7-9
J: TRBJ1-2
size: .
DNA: TGTGCCAGCAGCCCGGGTCTCTACGGCTACACCTTC
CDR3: CASSPGLYGYTF

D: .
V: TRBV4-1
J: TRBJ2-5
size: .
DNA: TGCGCCAGCAGGGTGAAAGGGGTTTCCCAAGAGACCCAGTACTTC
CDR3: CASRVKGVSQETQYF

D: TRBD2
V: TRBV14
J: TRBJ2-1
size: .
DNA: TGTGCCAGCAGCCTTCAGGGGTTCGGTTACGGGAGGGCTTTCTATGAGCAGTTCTTC
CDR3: CASSLQGFGYGRAFYEQFF

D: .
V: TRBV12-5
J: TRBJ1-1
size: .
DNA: TGTGCTAGTGGTGCCTCCAGGGGCACTGAAGCTTTCTTT
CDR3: CASGASRGTEAFF

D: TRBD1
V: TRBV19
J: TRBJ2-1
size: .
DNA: TGTGCCAGTAGTGAGGGACAGGGGGCCTACAATGAGCAGTTCTTC
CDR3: CASSEGQGAYNEQFF

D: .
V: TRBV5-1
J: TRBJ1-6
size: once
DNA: TGCGCCAGCAGCCTTGGGGGGGATTCACCCCTCCACTTT
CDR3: CASSLGGDSPLHF

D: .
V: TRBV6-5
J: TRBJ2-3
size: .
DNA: TGTGCCAGCAGGCCCGTAGAGCGGAGCACAGATACGCAGTATTTT
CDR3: CASRPVERSTDTQYF

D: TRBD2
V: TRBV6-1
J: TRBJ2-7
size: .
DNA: TGTGCCAGCATGGGGAGGGCGGGAGCCTTCTACGAGCAGTACTTC
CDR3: CASMGRAGAFYEQYF

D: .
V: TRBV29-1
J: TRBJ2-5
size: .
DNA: TGCAGCGGTGCGGGGTTGACGGAGACCCAGTACTTC
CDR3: CSGAGLTETQYF

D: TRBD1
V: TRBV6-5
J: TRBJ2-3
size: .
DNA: TGTGCCAGCAGTACGACAGGGGGCGGGACAGATACGCAGTATTTT
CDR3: CASSTTGGGTDTQYF

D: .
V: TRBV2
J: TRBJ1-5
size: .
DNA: TGTGCCAGCAGTGATGAGAGTGGCAATCAGCCCCAGCATTTT
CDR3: CASSDESGNQPQHF

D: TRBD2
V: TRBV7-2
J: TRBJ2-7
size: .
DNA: TGTGCCAGCACCCTCTCAACCGGGACTAGCGAAGAGCAGTACTTC
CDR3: CASTLSTGTSEEQYF

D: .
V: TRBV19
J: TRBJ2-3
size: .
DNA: TGTGCCAGCGGGATATGGGGAACTAGCACAGATACGCAGTATTTT
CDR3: CASGIWGTSTDTQYF

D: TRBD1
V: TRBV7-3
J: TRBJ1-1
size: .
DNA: TGTGCCAGCAGCTTAGCGGGGGACAGGGTAGAAGCTTTCTTT
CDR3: CASSLAGDRVEAFF

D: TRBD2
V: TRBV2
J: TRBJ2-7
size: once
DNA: TGTGCCAGCAAACGCAGTAGGGTACTAGCGGGAGTAATCTCCGCCGAGCAGTACTTC
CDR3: CASKRSRVLAGVISAEQYF

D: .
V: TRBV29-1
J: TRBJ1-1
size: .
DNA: TGCAGCGTCATGGGGCAGACGAACACTGAAGCTTTCTTT
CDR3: CSVMGQTNTEAFF

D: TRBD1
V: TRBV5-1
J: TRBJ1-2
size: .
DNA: TGCGCCAGCAGCTTGCTGCCGGACAGGGGGTTAGGTGGCTACACCTTC
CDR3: CASSLLPDRGLGGYTF

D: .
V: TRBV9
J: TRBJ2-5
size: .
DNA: TGTGCCAGCAGCGTGTGGGCAGGGGTCCAAGAGACCCAGTACTTC
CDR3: CASSVWAGVQETQYF

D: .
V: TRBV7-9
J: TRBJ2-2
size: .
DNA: TGTGCCAGCAGCTTAGATCGGAACACCGGGGAGCTGTTTTTT
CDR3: CASSLDRNTGELFF

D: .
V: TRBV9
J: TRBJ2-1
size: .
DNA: TGTGCCAGCAGCGTCGGGGTGGCGAATGAGCAGTTCTTC
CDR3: CASSVGVANEQFF

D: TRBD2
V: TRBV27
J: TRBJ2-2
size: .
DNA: TGTGCCAGCAGTAAACTAGCGGGAGGCCCCACCGGGGAGCTGTTTTTT
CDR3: CASSKLAGGPTGELFF

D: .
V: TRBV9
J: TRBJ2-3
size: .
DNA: TGTGCCAGCAGCCAACAGCGGGGCACAGATACGCAGTATTTT
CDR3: CASSQQRGTDTQYF

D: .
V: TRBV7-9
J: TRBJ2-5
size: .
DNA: TGTGCCAGCAGCTCCTATACGACAGGACAAGAGACCCAGTACTTC
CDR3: CASSSYTTGQETQYF

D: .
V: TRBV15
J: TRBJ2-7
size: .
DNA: TGTGCCACCGGGGGCGATGGTTACGAGCAGTACTTC
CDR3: CATGGDGYEQYF

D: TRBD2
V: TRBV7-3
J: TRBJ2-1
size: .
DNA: TGTGCCAGCAGCTTAAGGGGCGGGAGGGGCTACAATGAGCAGTTCTTC
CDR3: CASSLRGGRGYNEQFF

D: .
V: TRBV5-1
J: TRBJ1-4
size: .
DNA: TGCGCCAGCAGCGACGGCGGGGGGATGGTAGAAAAACTGTTTTTT
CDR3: CASSDGGGMVEKLFF

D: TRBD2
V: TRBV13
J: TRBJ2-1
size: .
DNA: TGTGCCAGCAAGGGGGAAGCGGGAGCTTCGCAGTTCTTC
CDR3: CASKGEAGASQFF

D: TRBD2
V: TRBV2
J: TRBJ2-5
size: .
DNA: TGTGCCAGCGTAGCGGGAGGCGAAGAGACCCAGTACTTC
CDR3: CASVAGGEETQYF

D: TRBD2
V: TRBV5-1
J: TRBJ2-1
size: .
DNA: TGCGCCAGCAGCTTTAGCGGGACCACGGACAATGAGCAGTTCTTC
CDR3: CASSFSGTTDNEQFF

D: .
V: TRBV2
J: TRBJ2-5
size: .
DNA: TGTGCCAGCGGGGCAAGCCAAGAGACCCAGTACTTC
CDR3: CASGASQETQYF

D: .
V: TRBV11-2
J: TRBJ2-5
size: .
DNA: TGTGCCAGCAGCTCCTTTGAGACCCAGTACTTC
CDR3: CASSSFETQYF

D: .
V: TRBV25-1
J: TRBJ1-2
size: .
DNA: TGTGCCAGCAGTGAATATTTCCCGGAGATCGCTAACTATGGCTACACCTTC
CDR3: CASSEYFPEIANYGYTF

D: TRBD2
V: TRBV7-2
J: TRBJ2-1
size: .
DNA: TGTGCCAGCAGCTTAGTAGCGGGAGGGAGCAATGAGCAGTTCTTC
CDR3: CASSLVAGGSNEQFF

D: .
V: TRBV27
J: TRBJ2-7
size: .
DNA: TGTGCCAGCAGTTTAACCGAGACAGAAGCCTACGAGCAGTACTTC
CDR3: CASSLTETEAYEQYF

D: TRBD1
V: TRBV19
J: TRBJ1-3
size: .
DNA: TGTGCCAGTACTGGAACAGGGGGCTTCGGAAACACCATATATTTT
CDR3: CASTGTGGFGNTIYF

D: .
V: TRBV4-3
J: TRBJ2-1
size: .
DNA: TGCGCCAGCAGCCAAGGGGCCTTAGCGGCCAATGAGCAGTTCTTC
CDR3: CASSQGALAANEQFF

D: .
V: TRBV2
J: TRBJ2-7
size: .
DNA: TGTGCCAGCAGCAGAGATCCGACAGGTTACCGCTACGAGCAGTACTTC
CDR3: CASSRDPTGYRYEQYF